This TCR beta chain is drawn from a study of blood T cells in healthy people across ages. Broader study findings: Per-million-T-cell TCR beta diversity fell roughly linearly with age. Naive and antigen-experienced cells were not separated, limiting conclusive comparison. CMV status of donors was unknown, possibly confounding expanded clonotype changes. Across samples, TCR beta diversity tracked strongly with naive T cell percentage.

Through a sample-barcoded 5' primer and a J-beta primer mix, a second PCR was run for roughly 7 to 12 cycles. TCRdb reanalysed the 5' RACE reads using MiXCR and keeps one entry per CDR3 protein. Of about 1.8 million distinct CDR3 sequences listed, 49% are singletons. Concerning this clonotype itself: The target antigen is unknown. One end of the junction does not line up with germline, which may come from a read error.

Material for sequencing was blood. The receptor comes from a woman in her thirties or forties in good health.

CDR3 in DNA: TGCGCCAGCAGCTTGGCTGCGGGGGGGCCCTACAATGAGCAGTTCTTC. It encodes CASSLAAGGPYNEQFF. The rearrangement uses TRBV7-2 and TRBJ2-1, with 9 positions matching TRBD2. Germline CDR1 SGHTA, CDR2 FQGNSA. This CDR3 is built from 16 residues.